The clone carrying this T cell receptor (beta chain) came up once. This record belongs to a study of blood T cells in healthy people across ages. The CDR3 extends over 17 amino acids. V was trimmed by 2 bases and J by 4 bases, leaving 17 bases between them. Germline V gene lookup returns CDR1 LGHNA and CDR2 YNFKEQ. For the second PCR, which ran for 7 to 11 cycles, a sample-barcoded 5' primer and a J-beta primer mix were used. One entry per CDR3 protein, called by TCRdb with MiXCR from the 5' RACE reads. The sample has around 1.5 million distinct CDR3 sequences, around 55% seen once. The sequenced sample consisted of blood. The clonotype comes from a man aged 18 to 29 in good health. The rearrangement links TRBV4-2 to TRBJ2-2; D possibly corresponds to TRBD1 (7 bases). CDR3 sequence reads: CASSQPGGLAFTGELFF. The CDR3 nucleotides read TGTGCCAGCAGCCAACCAGGGGGGCTAGCGTTCACCGGGGAGCTGTTTTTT.